Below are 23 T cell receptor beta chains sequenced from a single sample in a study of shared clonotypes between healthy human individuals. Terminally differentiated effector memory CD45RA+ cells were excluded from the naive CD8 cells, which were CD45RO-negative and positively selected for CCR7. Libraries were prepared by immunoSEQ multiplex PCR; TCRdb keeps only in-frame clonotypes and omits some of them. The sample includes 550,000 to 750,000 clones, around 95% seen only once; the top ten take 0.11%. Sequencing was done on a sample of naive CD8+ T cells sorted from blood. The receptors were sampled from a woman between 25 and 40 years old in good health.

The chain uses TRBV28 and TRBJ2-7; 14 bases line up with TRBD2. Germline-derived CDR1 and CDR2 are MDHEN and SYDVKM. This CDR3 contains 19 residues. V dropped 7 bases and J dropped 1; count of bases not matched to a gene: 15. The CDR3, as DNA: TGTGCCAGCACTACACCAGCGGGGACTAGCGGGAGTTTGTCCTACGAGCAGTACTTC. As protein: CASTTPAGTSGSLSYEQYF. Full variable domain (remainder filled in from reference TRBV28 and TRBJ2-7): DVKVTQSSRYLVKRTGEKVFLECVQDMDHENMFWYRQDPGLGLRLIYFSYDVKMKEKGDIPEGYSVSREKKERFSLILESASTNQTSMYLCASTTPAGTSGSLSYEQYFGPGTRLTVT.

The chain links TRBV11-2 to TRBJ1-1; TRBD1 matches at 9 bases. Germline CDR1 SGHAT, CDR2 FQNNGV. The CDR3 has 17 amino acids. The V and J ends lost 3 bases and 0 bases, in that order; junction bases with no gene match: 8. The CDR3 region is CASSFVPGQGLNTEAFF. The CDR3 DNA reads TGTGCCAGCAGCTTCGTCCCGGGACAGGGCCTGAACACTGAAGCTTTCTTT.

The gene calls are TRBV27 and TRBJ1-5; D perhaps matches TRBD1 (5 bases). Per the germline V gene, CDR1 is MNHEY and CDR2 is SMNVEV (reference sequence). The CDR3 covers 14 residues. V gave up 5 bases and J gave up 5 bases, with 13 bases separating them. The CDR3 DNA follows: TGTGCCAGCAGTCCCTCCGGGACTCATCAGCCCCAGCATTTT. Residues: CASSPSGTHQPQHF.

The V gene is TRBV2, the J gene TRBJ2-7; 7 bases agree with TRBD1. Germline lookup yields CDR1 SNHLY and CDR2 FYNNEI. V lost 6 bases and J lost 4; bases outside the gene matches: 3. CDR3 length equals 12 residues. The CDR3 protein is CASRDRIYEQYF. In DNA, the CDR3 is TGTGCCAGCAGGGACAGGATATACGAGCAGTACTTC.

The CDR3 coding sequence is TGTGCCAGCTCACCACCCCAGGGGGCAAACGAGCAGTACTTC. It is translated as CASSPPQGANEQYF. V is TRBV18 and J is TRBJ2-7, with 8 bases fitting TRBD1. CDR3 length: 14 residues. From germline, CDR1 is KGHSH and CDR2 LQKENI. Trimming took 0 bases from V and 5 from J; bases not matched to a gene: 3.

This chain uses TRBV9 with TRBJ2-3, with D perhaps matching TRBD1 (5 bases). V dropped 0 bases and J dropped 0 bases, with 8 bases sitting between them. The CDR3 loop spans 15 amino acids. The V gene's germline CDR1 is SGDLS and CDR2 YYNGEE. CDR3 amino acids: CASSVGGPSTDTQYF. DNA of the CDR3: TGTGCCAGCAGCGTAGGGGGCCCTAGCACAGATACGCAGTATTTT.

This chain links TRBV4-1 with TRBJ1-1, with D perhaps matching TRBD1 (5 bases). The germline gives CDR1 MGHRA, CDR2 YSYEKL. The CDR3 runs to 15 residues. V was trimmed by 3 bases and J by 0 bases, leaving 11 bases between them. The DNA for the CDR3 is TGCGCCAGCAGCCAGAGGGGAAGCATGAACACTGAAGCTTTCTTT. Its translation: CASSQRGSMNTEAFF.

The chain is built from TRBV9 and TRBJ1-2; TRBD1 matches 12 bases. The CDR3 contains 17 residues. The germline V gene encodes CDR1 SGDLS and CDR2 YYNGEE. The J segment lost 3 bases and the V segment lost 0 bases, leaving 6 bases of the junction unmatched. CDR3 sequence reads: CASSVAGTGGSDYGYTF. The CDR3 DNA sequence: TGTGCCAGCAGCGTAGCCGGGACAGGGGGCTCTGACTATGGCTACACCTTC.

The genes are TRBV27 and TRBJ2-2, with D tentatively TRBD2 (5 bases). The CDR3 covers 14 residues. The V end was cut by 7 bases, the J end by 1 base, with 10 bases between. In germline, CDR1 is MNHEY, CDR2 SMNVEV (reference sequence). This CDR3 is CASTYSGNTGELFF. The CDR3 DNA follows: TGTGCCAGCACGTACAGCGGGAACACCGGGGAGCTGTTTTTT.

The chain carries TRBV21-1 and TRBJ1-5. TRBV21-1 is a pseudogene locus. The CDR3 covers 13 residues. CDR3 sequence (DNA): TGTGCCAGCAGCAAAACTGGAGATCAGCCCCAGCATTTT. Its protein product is CASSKTGDQPQHF.

The chain has TRBV7-8 and TRBJ2-3; 11 bases map to TRBD2. Germline assignment: CDR1 SGHVS and CDR2 FQNEAQ. The CDR3 is 18 residues long. V was pared by 6 bases and J by 3 bases, with 14 bases of the junction left unmatched. The CDR3, as DNA: TGTGCCAGCAGTCTCCGACCCCAACTAGCGGGAGAAACAGATACGCAGTATTTT. It translates to CASSLRPQLAGETDTQYF.

The chain employs TRBV27 and TRBJ2-7; 7 bases match TRBD1. The J segment lost 3 bases and the V segment lost 6 bases, leaving 14 bases of the junction unmatched. Germline lookup yields CDR1 MNHEY and CDR2 SMNVEV (reference sequence). The CDR3 is made up of 16 amino acids. CDR3 loop: CASSRLRETGLYEQYF. The CDR3 DNA follows: TGTGCCAGCAGCCGTCTCAGGGAGACAGGGCTCTACGAGCAGTACTTC.

The CDR3 sequence: CASSHGIRTYEQYF. The CDR3 DNA sequence: TGTGCCAGCAGCCACGGAATTAGGACCTACGAGCAGTACTTC. The chain carries TRBV5-5 and TRBJ2-7; D uncertain. Deletions cut 4 bases from V and 2 bases from J, with 13 bases between. Germline V lookup: CDR1 SGHKS, CDR2 YYEKEE (reference sequence). The length of the CDR3 is 14 residues.

The V gene is TRBV7-9, the J gene TRBJ1-1; TRBD1 matches 10 bases. Germline assignment: CDR1 SEHNR and CDR2 FQNEAQ (reference sequence). This CDR3 contains 16 residues. V shed 6 bases, J shed 7 bases, and the junction held 14 bases outside the gene matches. CDR3 loop: CASSSNRRDRGLEAFF. The CDR3 DNA follows: TGTGCCAGCAGTTCCAACCGCCGGGACAGGGGTCTTGAAGCTTTCTTT. Looking up the rest from reference TRBV7-9 and TRBJ1-1 gives the full variable domain: DTGVSQNPRHKITKRGQNVTFRCDPISEHNRLYWYRQTLGQGPEFLTYFQNEAQLEKSRLLSDRFSAERPKGSFSTLEIQRTEQGDSAMYLCASSSNRRDRGLEAFFGQGTRLTVV.

Note on this clone: The same CDR3 arises from other DNA sequences in this sample as well. V gene TRBV4-1 combines with J gene TRBJ2-5; 7 nucleotides line up with TRBD1. The V gene end was trimmed by 4 bases and the J gene end by 5 bases; junction bases not matched to a gene: 7. This CDR3 contains 14 residues. The V gene's germline CDR1 is MGHRA and CDR2 YSYEKL. The CDR3 protein is CASSLRQGGETQYF. The DNA for the CDR3 is TGCGCCAGCAGCCTACGACAGGGCGGCGAGACCCAGTACTTC.

The chain carries TRBV5-4 and TRBJ2-5; 16 bases align to TRBD2. Germline V lookup: CDR1 SGHNT, CDR2 YYREEE (reference sequence). The CDR3 spans 18 residues. V lost 0 bases, J lost 4 bases, and 6 bases stayed unmatched. The CDR3 coding sequence is TGTGCCAGCAGCTTGGGCGGGACTAGCGGGAGGGGAGGAGAGACCCAGTACTTC. Its protein is CASSLGGTSGRGGETQYF.

As regards this clone: Within the sample, other DNA sequences also encode this same CDR3. DNA for the CDR3: TGTGCCAGCAGTCCGTGGACAGGGGGCGGAGAGACCCAGTACTTC. As protein: CASSPWTGGGETQYF. This chain links TRBV6-5 with TRBJ2-5; 11 bases are shared with TRBD1. CDR3 size: 15 residues. Looked up from germline, CDR1 is MNHEY and CDR2 is SVGAGI. After removal of 5 bases from V and 4 bases from J, the junction contained 6 bases not matched to a gene.

This chain joins TRBV28 and TRBJ2-7; 9 nucleotides line up with TRBD2. CDR3 length: 17 residues. V dropped 7 bases and J dropped 0; count of bases not matched to a gene: 13. Germline CDR1 is MDHEN and CDR2 is SYDVKM. CDR3 amino acids: CASKRSSGKLSSYEQYF. The CDR3 bases are TGTGCCAGCAAGCGGTCTAGCGGGAAACTGAGCTCCTACGAGCAGTACTTC.

This chain links TRBV5-8 with TRBJ2-7; D perhaps matches TRBD2 (5 bases). Trimming left V 1 base short and J 0 bases short, with 8 bases between. Per the germline V gene, CDR1 is SGHTS and CDR2 is YDEGEE. The CDR3 loop spans 14 amino acids. CDR3 nucleotides: TGTGCCAGCAGCTTGCAAGGGAGCTCCTACGAGCAGTACTTC. Translation: CASSLQGSSYEQYF.

This sequence joins TRBV28 and TRBJ1-1; 7 bases are a match to TRBD1. With 3 bases clipped from V and 10 bases from J, the junction kept 11 bases outside the gene matches. This CDR3 is built from 14 residues. Germline V gene data show CDR1 as MDHEN and CDR2 as SYDVKM. CDR3 DNA sequence: TGTGCCAGCAGTTTGACAGGGCATACCGATCGAGCTTTCTTT. Its translation is CASSLTGHTDRAFF.

The V gene is TRBV27, the J gene TRBJ2-3; 7 nucleotides align to TRBD1. Trimming took 1 base from V and 1 from J; bases not matched to a gene: 5. The CDR3 runs 16 residues. The germline gives CDR1 MNHEY, CDR2 SMNVEV (reference sequence). Here the CDR3 reads CASSLLRGRGTDTQYF. CDR3 nucleotides: TGTGCCAGCAGTTTATTGAGGGGGCGAGGCACAGATACGCAGTATTTT.

The chain links TRBV7-9 to TRBJ2-7, with D unresolved. The CDR3 length is 12 residues. CDR1 is SEHNR and CDR2 is FQNEAQ in the germline V gene (reference sequence). V was cut by 5 bases and J by 3 bases, with 8 bases left in between. The CDR3 loop reads CASSLPNYEQYF. The CDR3 DNA reads as TGTGCCAGCAGCCTCCCGAACTACGAGCAGTACTTC.

This chain joins TRBV5-1 and TRBJ2-5; a possible D gene is TRBD1 (5 bases). Between the trimmed V and J ends, which lost 0 bases and 2 bases, there was a span of 11 bases. The CDR3 length is 15 residues. Germline CDR1 is SGHRS and CDR2 is YFSETQ. The CDR3 sequence is CASSLDPTAQETQYF. The CDR3 bases are TGCGCCAGCAGCTTGGATCCGACAGCGCAAGAGACCCAGTACTTC.